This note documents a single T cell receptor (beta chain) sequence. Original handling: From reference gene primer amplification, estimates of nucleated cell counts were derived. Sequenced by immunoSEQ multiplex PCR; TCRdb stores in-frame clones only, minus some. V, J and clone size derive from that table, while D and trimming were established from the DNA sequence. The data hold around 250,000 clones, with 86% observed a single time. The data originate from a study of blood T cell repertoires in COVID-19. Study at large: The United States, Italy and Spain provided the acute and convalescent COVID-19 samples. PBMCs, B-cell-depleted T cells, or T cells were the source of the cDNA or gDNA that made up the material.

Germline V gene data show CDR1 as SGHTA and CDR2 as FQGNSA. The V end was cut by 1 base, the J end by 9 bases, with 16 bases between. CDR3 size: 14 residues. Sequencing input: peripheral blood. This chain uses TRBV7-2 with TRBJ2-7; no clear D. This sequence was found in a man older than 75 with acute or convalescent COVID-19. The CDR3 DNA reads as TGTGCCAGCAGCTTAGTAAACGAGGCCGGAGTGCAGTACTTC. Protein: CASSLVNEAGVQYF.